This T cell receptor beta chain derives from a study of CD8+ T cells in alopecia areata (dated by TCRdb to 2016 to 2019). Concerning the study at large: The treated patients, all with moderate-to-severe alopecia areata, were enrolled in an open-label pilot trial of oral tofacitinib given at 5 to 10 mg twice daily. Patients stayed on tofacitinib for 6 to 18 months and then had 6 months of follow-up off drug so that delayed response and recurrence could be assessed. In treated patients, disease severity was measured using the SALT score, which gives the percentage of scalp surface area affected. In both human patients and the C3H/HeJ mouse model, the study applied high-throughput TCRbeta sequencing to look at T cell clonal expansion in alopecia areata. In humans, TCRbeta sequencing was performed on scalp tissue and on sorted CD4+ and CD8+ peripheral blood T cells from healthy controls and from patients with patchy or totalis/universalis alopecia areata. Patients on tofacitinib were biopsied at baseline and after 4 and 24 weeks of treatment, and several of the patients also had a later scalp biopsy. Clonality in the scalp was compared among normal scalp (n=4), patchy alopecia areata scalp (n=8), and alopecia totalis/universalis scalp (n=8). RNA was obtained with the PAXgene miRNA kit for fixed scalp, the miRNeasy kit for PBMCs, and the RNeasy kit for mouse skin. immunoSEQ multiplex PCR using 35 Vbeta forward primers and 13 Jbeta reverse primers was used to amplify TCRbeta CDR3 regions. Broad study findings and their caveats: Unlike mouse skin, where gammadelta T cells dominate, normal human skin contains resident alphabeta T cells that get sequenced too, which complicates analysis of the scalp TCR repertoire. Scalp clonality and the number of expanded CD8+ clones among the top 100 scalp clones were significantly decreased by tofacitinib. During tofacitinib treatment, many expanded lesional clones stuck around in both scalp and blood, and this persistence may partly explain why relapse happens after treatment is stopped. Lesional scalp, especially in alopecia totalis/universalis, showed higher clonality and more expanded CD8+ clones than normal scalp, suggesting antigenic drive. Because the treated cohort was small and had just a single nonresponder, larger studies are needed to establish links between baseline CD8+ expansion and response. Shared TCR sequences between patients were less evident than in mice, which may be partly attributable to HLA diversity in the patient population.

Concerning this clone itself: Its antigen is not yet known. It has no much larger one-base neighbor in the sample; base qualities were not kept.

The library was built by means of the immunoSEQ multiplex PCR assay. RNA was extracted from all samples and reverse transcribed into cDNA, which served as template for TCR sequencing. SuperScript III was used for first-strand cDNA synthesis, primed with a 2:1 mix of oligo-dT and random hexamers. A synthetic immune receptor repertoire was used to assess amplification bias, and residual bias was removed computationally. For the original study's pipeline: Raw reads were preprocessed for error removal, and CDR3 was defined according to IMGT conventions as running from the conserved cysteine to phenylalanine. Clonality was computed as 1 minus the Shannon entropy, with the entropy normalized by log2 of the number of productive unique TCRs. CD4 or CD8 identity of scalp clones was inferred by cross-referencing scalp TCRbeta sequences with sorted blood CD4 and CD8 repertoires. In its TCRdb copy, this immuneACCESS table keeps in-frame sequences only and misses some clones. Where compared with another copy, unresolved V genes explain less than half of these, and the others have no known cause. The DNA was the basis for D and trimming; V, J and clone size are from that table. Across this sample there are over 100,000 clones, with 50% to 55% seen only once. The ten largest account for roughly 0.5% of the sample.

CDR1 and CDR2 are drawn from the germline V gene (reference sequence): GTSNPN, SVGIG. From its cysteine to its phenylalanine, the CDR3 spans 12 amino acids. Kept here is only the CDR3 DNA, which spans 36 bases and is read in frame from base 1. Relative to germline, V is 6 bases shorter and J is 5 bases shorter, with 12 bases between their ends. The time point label of this sample denotes: less than five weeks on oral tofacitinib. Read against the paper, the sample's treatment or condition label means: oral pan-JAK inhibitor, 5-10 mg twice daily. Lesional scalp punch biopsies and peripheral blood were obtained from alopecia areata patients. PBMCs were isolated by density centrifugation and stained for CD3, CD4 and CD8, after which CD4+ and CD8+ T cells were sorted on a FACSAria.

The receptor was derived from a human donor with alopecia areata. The sequenced sample was CD4+ T cells sorted from blood, obtained at week 4, from a patient treated with tofacitinib. This chain joins TRBV30 to TRBJ2-3; the D gene identity is not certain. The DNA sequence is as follows: TGTGCCTGCCACTCAGCCGGAGATACGCAGTATTTT. This yields the protein CACHSAGDTQYF.